The 30 T cell receptor beta chains given below trace back to one sample, sequenced in a study of vaccination and CD4 T cells after COVID-19. Their antigen targets remain unknown. Sequencing of DNA taken from cultured CD4+ T cells relied on the Oncomine TCR Beta short-read assay. Each CDR3 protein is one row after TCRdb ran MiXCR on the PCR reads. This repertoire shows some 7,100 distinct CDR3 sequences, 65% to 75% found once; its top ten account for roughly 14%. Treatment: roughly 10-day PBMC culture with coronavirus spike peptide pools or control peptides (ViraFEST assay). Material: CD4+ T cells from blood, cultured in vitro. These TCRs come from a human donor who had recovered from COVID-19.

This chain joins TRBV19 and TRBJ1-5, with 8 bases matching TRBD1. The CDR3 runs 14 residues. The ends lost 4 bases at V and 10 bases at J; junction bases unmatched: 9. Germline V gene data show CDR1 as LNHDA and CDR2 as SQIVND (reference sequence). CDR3 bases: TGTGCCAGTAGTACCTCGACAGGGGCCAAACCCCAGCATTTT. This codes for CASSTSTGAKPQHF.

The chain uses TRBV4-2 and TRBJ2-3; TRBD2 matches at 7 bases. The CDR3 contains 16 residues. Looked up from germline, CDR1 is LGHNA and CDR2 is YNFKEQ. V dropped 5 bases and J dropped 4; count of bases not matched to a gene: 12. CDR3 region: CASSKSQAGRADTQYF. The DNA of the CDR3 is TGTGCCAGCAGCAAAAGCCAAGCGGGGCGAGCAGATACGCAGTATTTT.

CDR3 DNA: TGCGCCAGCAGCTTGACAGGGGACCCCCGCTACGAGCAGTACTTC. This gives the protein CASSLTGDPRYEQYF. The V and J genes are TRBV5-1 and TRBJ2-7; TRBD1 matches at 7 bases. The CDR3 spans 15 residues. Germline V gene lookup returns CDR1 SGHRS and CDR2 YFSETQ. J gave up 3 bases and V 1 base, and 7 bases lay outside the gene matches.

Within the sample, this clonotype is medium-sized (0.01 to 0.1%). The gene calls are TRBV27 and TRBJ2-5; D is uncertain. This CDR3 has 14 residues. The V gene's germline CDR1 is MNHEY and CDR2 SMNVEV (reference sequence). V was pared by 0 bases and J by 4 bases, with 9 bases between. CDR3 in DNA: TGTGCCAGCAGTTTATCGAATAGCCCAGAGACCCAGTACTTC. Its translation: CASSLSNSPETQYF.

This chain joins TRBV30 and TRBJ1-6, with D possibly TRBD1 on 5 matching bases. V was shortened by 5 bases and J by 7 bases, with 15 bases between the two germline ends. Germline CDR1 is GTSNPN and CDR2 is SVGIG (reference sequence). This CDR3 has 14 amino acids. CDR3 bases: TGTGCCTGGGCTTGGGTAGGGGCAAATTCACCCCTCCACTTT. Translated: CAWAWVGANSPLHF.

The V and J genes are TRBV3-1 and TRBJ2-2, with 11 nucleotides matching TRBD2. V lost 4 bases to trimming and J lost 8 bases; unmatched junction nucleotides: 12. This CDR3 region has 17 residues. CDR1 and CDR2 from the germline V gene are LGHDT and YNNKEL (reference sequence). In DNA, the CDR3 is TGTGCCAGCAGCCCCCTGAGGGGACTAGCGGCTTGGGGGGAGCTGTTTTTT. It specifies CASSPLRGLAAWGELFF.

This rearrangement joins TRBV6-1 to TRBJ2-5; D ambiguous. The V and J ends lost 6 bases and 9 bases respectively, with 11 bases between them. CDR3 length equals 11 residues. Germline lookup yields CDR1 MNHNS and CDR2 SASEGT. CDR3 in DNA: TGTGCCAGCAGGCACCTGCTGGCCCAGTACTTC. This gives the protein CASRHLLAQYF.

This chain joins TRBV19 and TRBJ1-2; D perhaps matches TRBD1 (5 bases). Germline-derived CDR1 and CDR2 are LNHDA and SQIVND (reference sequence). The CDR3 totals 15 residues. Trimming shortened V by 0 bases and J by 4 bases, and 12 bases separated the two germline ends. The CDR3 is CASSIDGRGTYGYTF. The CDR3 nucleotides read TGTGCCAGTAGTATAGATGGGAGGGGCACCTATGGCTACACCTTC.

This clonotype was detected once. The rearrangement links TRBV6-1 to TRBJ2-7; D uncertain. V lost 0 bases and J 2 bases, leaving 11 bases between the germline ends. The CDR3 sequence is 15 residues long. Looked up from germline, CDR1 is MNHNS and CDR2 is SASEGT. The CDR3 reads CASSEAGSPTYEQYF. The DNA for the CDR3 is TGTGCCAGCAGTGAAGCTGGCAGCCCAACCTACGAGCAGTACTTC.

The chain employs TRBV29-1 and TRBJ2-2; D not resolved. Germline CDR1 is SQVTM and CDR2 is ANQGSEA. V was pared by 6 bases and J by 0 bases, with 11 bases between. The CDR3 loop spans 14 amino acids. CDR3 sequence (DNA): TGCAGCGTCTTGCACGACGCGAACACCGGGGAGCTGTTTTTT. Encoded protein: CSVLHDANTGELFF.

This chain uses TRBV20-1 with TRBJ2-7; no definite D call. The CDR3 is 13 residues long. With 6 bases removed from V and 5 bases from J, the gap between germline ends came to 17 bases. Germline V gene data show CDR1 as DFQATT and CDR2 as SNEGSKA (reference sequence). In nucleotides, the CDR3 is TGCAGTGCCCCGCTCCGGGTTACCGACGAGCAGTACTTC. Its protein is CSAPLRVTDEQYF.

The gene calls are TRBV9 and TRBJ2-7; weak D call: TRBD2 (5 bases). Germline V CDR1 and CDR2: SGDLS, YYNGEE. This CDR3 has 16 residues. Trimming pared 0 bases from V and 3 bases from J, leaving 16 bases between. CDR3 sequence reads: CASSVASEGLGYEQYF. The CDR3 bases are TGTGCCAGCAGCGTAGCGTCAGAGGGTCTTGGCTACGAGCAGTACTTC.

V gene TRBV7-2 combines with J gene TRBJ1-1, with TRBD1 identical over 7 bases. Germline V gene data show CDR1 as SGHTA and CDR2 as FQGNSA. There are 14 residues in the CDR3. The J segment lost 5 bases and the V segment lost 5 bases, leaving 8 bases of the junction unmatched. CDR3 sequence (DNA): TGTGCCAGCAGCACCCAGACAGGGCATACTGAAGCTTTCTTT. Translating it yields CASSTQTGHTEAFF. Full variable domain (missing parts from reference TRBV7-2 and TRBJ1-1): GAGVSQSPSNKVTEKGKDVELRCDPISGHTALYWYRQSLGQGLEFLIYFQGNSAPDKSGLPSDRFSAERTGGSVSTLTIQRTQQEDSAVYLCASSTQTGHTEAFFGQGTRLTVV.

This clonotype occurred a few times. This chain links TRBV7-2 with TRBJ1-5; a possible D gene is TRBD1 (6 bases). Trimming shortened V by 0 bases and J by 5 bases, and 11 bases separated the two germline ends. CDR1 SGHTA and CDR2 FQGNSA come from the germline V gene. This CDR3 is 15 amino acids long. The CDR3 spells CASSLAGGSHQPQHF. CDR3 bases: TGTGCCAGCAGCTTAGCGGGGGGCTCTCATCAGCCCCAGCATTTT. The full variable domain, completed using reference TRBV7-2 and TRBJ1-5, is GAGVSQSPSNKVTEKGKDVELRCDPISGHTALYWYRQSLGQGLEFLIYFQGNSAPDKSGLPSDRFSAERTGGSVSTLTIQRTQQEDSAVYLCASSLAGGSHQPQHFGDGTRLSIL.

CDR3 DNA: TGTGCCAGCAGCTTAGCGCGGACTAGCGGCCCTCAAGAGACCCAGTACTTC. This encodes CASSLARTSGPQETQYF. This sequence joins TRBV7-2 and TRBJ2-5; 10 bases fit TRBD2. CDR3 length: 17 residues. The V gene end was trimmed by 0 bases and the J gene end by 2 bases; junction bases not matched to a gene: 6. Germline CDR1 and CDR2: SGHTA and FQGNSA.

This clonotype was seen a few times. The chain is built from TRBV27 and TRBJ2-7; 11 bases are a match to TRBD2. Germline lookup yields CDR1 MNHEY and CDR2 SMNVEV (reference sequence). The J segment lost 2 bases and the V segment lost 4 bases, leaving 7 bases of the junction unmatched. The CDR3 is made up of 16 amino acids. For the CDR3, the DNA is TGTGCCAGCAGTTCCTTCGGGACTAGCGGAGCCTACGAGCAGTACTTC. Its protein is CASSSFGTSGAYEQYF.

The chain employs TRBV4-3 and TRBJ2-3; 10 bases line up with TRBD2. V was clipped by 1 base and J by 2 bases; unmatched bases: 6. The V gene's germline CDR1 is LGHNA and CDR2 YSLEER. There are 17 residues in the CDR3. CDR3 sequence: CASSQAVLAGVTDTQYF. For the CDR3, the DNA is TGCGCCAGCAGCCAAGCCGTGCTAGCGGGAGTCACAGATACGCAGTATTTT.

Sample share makes this clonotype medium-sized. Here the CDR3 reads CATRDSSYNEQFF. The CDR3 DNA is TGTGCCACAAGGGACAGCTCCTACAATGAGCAGTTCTTC. This chain joins TRBV24-1 and TRBJ2-1; TRBD1 agrees at 7 bases. From germline, CDR1 is KGHDR and CDR2 SFDVKD. After removal of 10 bases from V and 0 bases from J, the junction contained 2 bases not matched to a gene. This CDR3 has 13 amino acids.

The chain couples TRBV6-1 to TRBJ2-3; maybe TRBD1 (5 bases). With 6 bases removed from V and 4 bases from J, the gap between germline ends came to 14 bases. CDR3 length: 14 residues. Germline V gene sequence: CDR1 MNHNS, CDR2 SASEGT. CDR3 region: CASSRNRGADTQYF. In DNA form, the CDR3 reads TGTGCCAGCAGCCGTAATAGGGGCGCAGATACGCAGTATTTT.

This clonotype is medium-sized (0.01 to 0.1%) by share. V usage is TRBV20-1 and J usage is TRBJ2-1; tentative D call: TRBD2 (6 bases). CDR1 is DFQATT and CDR2 is SNEGSKA in the germline V gene (reference sequence). This CDR3 comprises 12 residues. Trimming pared 3 bases from V and 8 bases from J, leaving 11 bases between. In nucleotides, the CDR3 is TGCAGTGCTAGCGGGAGACGGGATGAGCAGTTCTTC. Translation gives CSASGRRDEQFF.

J is TRBJ2-5 and V is TRBV20-1; D is undetermined. This CDR3 contains 13 residues. Between the trimmed V and J ends, which lost 7 bases and 1 base, there was a span of 13 bases. Germline assignment: CDR1 DFQATT and CDR2 SNEGSKA (reference sequence). For the CDR3, the DNA is TGCAGTGTACTCCATGTGCCCCAAGAGACCCAGTACTTC. The encoded protein is CSVLHVPQETQYF.

The V and J genes are TRBV6-1 and TRBJ2-1; 9 bases agree with TRBD1. The trim removed 5 bases at V and 4 bases at J, leaving 18 bases unmatched. This CDR3 is built from 19 residues. Germline lookup yields CDR1 MNHNS and CDR2 SASEGT. CDR3 residues: CASSNYPLTGTGIYNEQFF. In DNA form, the CDR3 reads TGTGCCAGCAGTAATTACCCACTTACCGGGACAGGGATATACAATGAGCAGTTCTTC.

V gene TRBV6-2 or TRBV6-3 combines with J gene TRBJ2-7, with a possible D match to TRBD2 (5 bases). This CDR3 is 14 amino acids long. Germline values: CDR1 MNHEY, CDR2 SVGEGT. V gave up 8 bases and J gave up 5 bases, with 19 bases separating them. The DNA for the CDR3 is TGTGCCAGCGGGTGGCTAGCTCTACAAAACGAGCAGTACTTC. It specifies CASGWLALQNEQYF.

V and J are TRBV7-9 and TRBJ1-2, with a weak D call TRBD1 (6 bases). The length of the CDR3 is 16 residues. V was pared by 2 bases and J by 6 bases, with 19 bases between. Germline CDR1 SEHNR, CDR2 FQNEAQ (reference sequence). The CDR3 spells CASSLLGPTGANGYTF. The CDR3 DNA follows: TGTGCCAGCAGCTTATTGGGGCCGACAGGCGCCAATGGCTACACCTTC.

CDR3 nucleotide sequence: TGTGCCAGCAGCCCCCGCGTCACGACTAGCGGGAAAGCCTACGAGCAGTACTTC. Its protein product is CASSPRVTTSGKAYEQYF. The chain employs TRBV7-2 and TRBJ2-7, with 11 bases fitting TRBD2. The V segment lost 5 bases and the J segment 2 bases; nucleotides outside the gene matches: 14. Germline assignment: CDR1 SGHTA and CDR2 FQGNSA. This CDR3 spans 18 amino acids. The full variable domain, completed using reference TRBV7-2 and TRBJ2-7, is GAGVSQSPSNKVTEKGKDVELRCDPISGHTALYWYRQSLGQGLEFLIYFQGNSAPDKSGLPSDRFSAERTGGSVSTLTIQRTQQEDSAVYLCASSPRVTTSGKAYEQYFGPGTRLTVT.

The rearrangement joins TRBV20-1 to TRBJ2-3; D unresolved. The V end was cut by 1 base, the J end by 2 bases, with 10 bases between. This CDR3 has 14 amino acids. CDR1 is DFQATT, CDR2 SNEGSKA, per germline (reference sequence). The CDR3, as DNA: TGCAGTGCTAGAGGAATAGCTAACACAGATACGCAGTATTTT. Protein: CSARGIANTDTQYF.

The V gene is TRBV6-5, the J gene TRBJ2-3; TRBD1 might be the D (6 bases). The germline CDR1 and CDR2 sequences are MNHEY and SVGAGI. Trimming took off 4 bases at V and 1 base at J, with 9 bases between the two ends. The CDR3 extends over 14 amino acids. CDR3 coding DNA: TGTGCCAGCAGTTCGGGACATGGCACAGATACGCAGTATTTT. Protein sequence: CASSSGHGTDTQYF.

This clonotype has a handful of counts. The rearrangement links TRBV7-2 to TRBJ1-3; tentatively, D is TRBD1 (5 bases). Germline V gives CDR1 SGHTA, CDR2 FQGNSA. V shed 6 bases and J shed 0 bases, with 6 bases lying between them. This CDR3 is built from 13 residues. CDR3 sequence: CASRGDSGNTIYF. For the CDR3, the DNA is TGTGCCAGCAGGGGGGACTCTGGAAACACCATATATTTT.

This clonotype was observed a single time. The chain links TRBV7-2 to TRBJ2-5; TRBD1 is a possible D gene (5 bases). Germline CDR1 SGHTA, CDR2 FQGNSA. The germline V and J ends were trimmed by 5 bases and 4 bases, with 14 bases remaining between them. CDR3 length: 14 amino acids. The CDR3 loop is CASSRGDSRETQYF. CDR3 nucleotides: TGTGCCAGCAGCCGAGGAGACAGCCGAGAGACCCAGTACTTC.

CDR3 residues: CSARTGQAYNQPQHF. The DNA of the CDR3 is TGCAGTGCTAGAACTGGACAGGCTTACAATCAGCCCCAGCATTTT. The chain uses TRBV20-1 and TRBJ1-5; 7 nucleotides align to TRBD1. The CDR3 contains 15 residues. The junction had 7 bases not matched to a gene; V was cut back by 2 bases and J by 3 bases. In germline, CDR1 is DFQATT, CDR2 SNEGSKA (reference sequence).